This entry lists 30 T cell receptor beta chains sequenced from one sample in a study of CD8 T cells in Susac syndrome. RNA was extracted with the RNeasy kit, and a quantity of roughly 0.45 to 1 ug was reverse transcribed using random hexamers. Each CDR3 protein is one row after TCRdb ran MiXCR on the immunoSEQ multiplex PCR reads. The sample includes 140,000 or so distinct CDR3 sequences, 95% of them seen just once. The sequenced sample was CD4+ T cells from PBMCs. The receptors stem from a human donor with Susac syndrome.

This chain uses TRBV18 with TRBJ2-2; possible D gene TRBD1, 6 bases. Germline V CDR1 and CDR2: KGHSH, LQKENI. The CDR3 sequence is 17 residues long. Trimming left V 3 bases short and J 0 bases short, with 14 bases between. The CDR3 loop is CASSPLLGAANTGELFF. In DNA, the CDR3 is TGTGCCAGCTCACCCCTTTTGGGGGCCGCGAACACCGGGGAGCTGTTTTTT.

J is TRBJ1-2 and V is TRBV7-9; no reliable D call. Trimming removed 7 bases at V and 5 bases at J, with 14 bases between. CDR1 SEHNR and CDR2 FQNEAQ come from the germline V gene (reference sequence). The CDR3 spans 13 residues. The CDR3 region is CASNRPESYGYTF. For the CDR3, the DNA is TGTGCCAGCAACCGGCCGGAGTCTTATGGCTACACCTTC.

This clonotype showed up just once. V is TRBV19 and J is TRBJ1-2; D is uncertain. Trimming pared 5 bases from V and 3 bases from J, leaving 10 bases between. Germline lookup yields CDR1 LNHDA and CDR2 SQIVND (reference sequence). The CDR3 has 13 residues. CDR3 sequence reads: CASSERKDYGYTF. In DNA, the CDR3 is TGTGCCAGTAGTGAAAGAAAGGACTATGGCTACACCTTC.

The V and J genes are TRBV29-1 and TRBJ2-1; D unresolved. Germline CDR1 and CDR2: SQVTM and ANQGSEA. The CDR3 totals 11 residues. Between the trimmed V and J ends, which lost 6 bases and 9 bases, there was a span of 12 bases. The CDR3 loop is CSVYIPGEQFF. The CDR3 region has the DNA TGCAGCGTCTACATCCCCGGTGAGCAGTTCTTC.

The CDR3 sequence: CASSLQRGPFTDTQYF. The CDR3 DNA reads TGTGCCAGCAGCCTCCAGCGGGGGCCCTTCACAGATACGCAGTATTTT. The V call is TRBV14, the J call TRBJ2-3, with 8 bases fitting TRBD2. This CDR3 is built from 16 residues. Trimming removed 4 bases from V and 2 bases from J; junction bases left unmatched: 8. Germline CDR1 reads SGHDN; CDR2 reads FVKESK.

This rearrangement joins TRBV7-2 to TRBJ2-7; unclear D gene. CDR1 is SGHTA, CDR2 FQGNSA, per germline. The CDR3 runs to 12 residues. Trimming left V 1 base short and J 6 bases short, with 7 bases between. The CDR3 sequence: CASSLEVGEQYF. CDR3 in DNA: TGTGCCAGCAGCTTAGAAGTTGGCGAGCAGTACTTC.

This rearrangement joins TRBV6-6 to TRBJ1-2; a weak D match, TRBD1 (5 bases). V lost 6 bases to trimming and J lost 12 bases, with 17 bases between them. Germline assignment: CDR1 MNHNY and CDR2 SVGAGI (reference sequence). The CDR3 extends over 12 amino acids. This CDR3 reads CASSNEGFSDTF. DNA of the CDR3: TGTGCCAGCAGCAACGAGGGGTTCTCCGACACCTTC.

This chain links TRBV28 with TRBJ1-2, with a tentative D call TRBD1 (5 bases). Looked up from germline, CDR1 is MDHEN and CDR2 is SYDVKM. CDR3 size: 14 residues. The V gene lost 4 bases and the J gene lost 7 bases, with 16 bases spanning the gap. DNA for the CDR3: TGTGCCAGCAGTTCGGGGCAGGGTTCCCGTGGCTACACCTTC. Amino acid sequence: CASSSGQGSRGYTF.

V is TRBV25-1 and J is TRBJ2-5, with D tentatively TRBD1 (6 bases). The CDR3 has 15 residues. V lost 3 bases, J lost 2 bases, and 13 bases lay in between. Germline CDR1 reads MGHDK; CDR2 reads SYGVNS. Here the CDR3 DNA reads TGTGCCAGCAGTGATTTTAGGACAGTTCAAGAGACCCAGTACTTC. It encodes CASSDFRTVQETQYF.

This clonotype has just one count. The chain joins TRBV5-1 to TRBJ2-4; possible D gene TRBD2, 5 bases. Germline CDR1 is SGHRS and CDR2 is YFSETQ. Trimming cost V 0 bases and J 1 base, with 8 bases left between them. The CDR3 length is 15 residues. The CDR3 DNA sequence: TGCGCCAGCAGCTTGGATTCGGGGGCCAAAAACATTCAGTACTTC. Translation gives CASSLDSGAKNIQYF.

The chain links TRBV28 to TRBJ2-7; TRBD2 matches at 14 bases. This CDR3 is 14 amino acids long. Germline trimming cut 6 bases from V and 4 bases from J; bases unmatched to any gene: 2. Germline V lookup: CDR1 MDHEN, CDR2 SYDVKM. The CDR3 sequence: CASRTSGRGYEQYF. CDR3 DNA sequence: TGTGCCAGCAGGACTAGCGGGAGGGGTTACGAGCAGTACTTC. The full variable domain, its missing parts supplied by reference TRBV28 and TRBJ2-7, is DVKVTQSSRYLVKRTGEKVFLECVQDMDHENMFWYRQDPGLGLRLIYFSYDVKMKEKGDIPEGYSVSREKKERFSLILESASTNQTSMYLCASRTSGRGYEQYFGPGTRLTVT.

This chain links TRBV5-1 with TRBJ2-3, with 7 positions matching TRBD1. Per the germline V gene, CDR1 is SGHRS and CDR2 is YFSETQ. Trimming at V came to 4 bases and at J to 3 bases, leaving 8 bases not matched to a gene. The CDR3 is made up of 15 amino acids. Here the CDR3 DNA reads TGCGCCAGCAGCCCCCGACAGGGCAGGACAGATACGCAGTATTTT. This sequence encodes CASSPRQGRTDTQYF.

The CDR3 reads CASSYSTSYSTQYF. DNA of the CDR3: TGTGCCAGCAGTTACTCCACTAGCTACAGTACGCAGTATTTT. The chain joins TRBV6-5 to TRBJ2-3; perhaps TRBD2 as D (6 bases). CDR3 size: 14 residues. Trimming took 0 bases from V and 8 from J, leaving 12 bases between them. In germline, CDR1 is MNHEY, CDR2 SVGAGI.

The J gene is TRBJ1-1, the V gene TRBV20-1; D unresolved. This CDR3 region has 15 residues. V was pared by 0 bases and J by 1 base, with 12 bases between. CDR1 DFQATT and CDR2 SNEGSKA come from the germline V gene (reference sequence). CDR3 bases: TGCAGTGCTAGAGATCGTTCATCCCGGAACACTGAAGCTTTCTTT. The encoded protein is CSARDRSSRNTEAFF.

This clonotype was found once. The V and J genes are TRBV28 and TRBJ1-1; D remains unclear. The germline gives CDR1 MDHEN, CDR2 SYDVKM. This CDR3 comprises 14 residues. The V and J ends lost 5 bases and 1 base respectively, with 11 bases between them. The CDR3 DNA reads as TGTGCCAGCAGTCCGGCCTCAGCGAACACTGAAGCTTTCTTT. This translates into CASSPASANTEAFF.

The rearrangement joins TRBV2 to TRBJ2-2, with 9 positions matching TRBD1. Germline CDR1 reads SNHLY; CDR2 reads FYNNEI. J gave up 6 bases and V 8 bases, and 4 bases lay outside the gene matches. CDR3 size: 13 residues. The CDR3 region has the DNA TGTGCCAGCCGACAGGGGGAGGCCGGGGAGCTGTTTTTT. Translating gives CASRQGEAGELFF. The complete variable domain, with remaining parts taken from reference TRBV2 and TRBJ2-2, reads EPEVTQTPSHQVTQMGQEVILRCVPISNHLYFYWYRQILGQKVEFLVSFYNNEISEKSEIFDDQFSVERPDGSNFTLKIRSTKLEDSAMYFCASRQGEAGELFFGEGSRLTVL.

The V and J genes are TRBV20-1 and TRBJ2-2; the D gene is possibly TRBD2 (7 bases). Germline lookup yields CDR1 DFQATT and CDR2 SNEGSKA (reference sequence). With 6 bases removed from V and 9 bases from J, the gap between germline ends came to 20 bases. This CDR3 comprises 14 residues. The CDR3 nucleotides read TGCAGTGCACCCCCAATGGGGGGGCCTCGGGAGCTGTTTTTT. This sequence encodes CSAPPMGGPRELFF.

The chain joins TRBV20-1 to TRBJ1-5, with D possibly being TRBD1 (5 bases). Looked up from germline, CDR1 is DFQATT and CDR2 is SNEGSKA (reference sequence). The CDR3 loop spans 13 amino acids. V was shortened by 5 bases and J by 4 bases, with 12 bases between the two germline ends. The CDR3 DNA reads TGCAGTGCTGTGGCACAGGAAAATCAGCCCCAGCATTTT. This sequence encodes CSAVAQENQPQHF.

The genes are TRBV3-1 and TRBJ2-7; TRBD1 agrees at 9 bases. V lost 3 bases and J lost 6; bases outside the gene matches: 9. This CDR3 region has 15 residues. In germline, CDR1 is LGHDT, CDR2 YNNKEL (reference sequence). CDR3 nucleotides: TGTGCCAGCAGCCATTTCCGGGACAGGGCTTCCGAGCAGTACTTC. Protein: CASSHFRDRASEQYF.

This chain connects TRBV27 to TRBJ1-6, with D possibly being TRBD1 (5 bases). Trimming shortened V by 5 bases and J by 7 bases, and 15 bases separated the two germline ends. Per the germline V gene, CDR1 is MNHEY and CDR2 is SMNVEV (reference sequence). CDR3 length: 15 amino acids. This CDR3 is CASSPMGEGNSPLHF. In DNA, the CDR3 is TGTGCCAGCAGTCCCATGGGGGAGGGAAATTCACCCCTCCACTTT.

V is TRBV29-1 and J is TRBJ1-2; 9 bases align to TRBD1. The CDR3 has 12 amino acids. Germline values: CDR1 SQVTM, CDR2 ANQGSEA. V gave up 3 bases and J gave up 8 bases; unmatched junction bases: 4. In nucleotides, the CDR3 is TGCAGCGTTGAGGGGGGACAGGGAGGCTACACCTTC. This codes for CSVEGGQGGYTF.

The gene calls are TRBV27 and TRBJ2-1; D could derive from TRBD1 or TRBD2 (5 bases each). The germline V and J ends were trimmed by 6 bases and 8 bases, with 14 bases remaining between them. CDR1 is MNHEY, CDR2 SMNVEV, per germline (reference sequence). CDR3 length equals 13 residues. CDR3 in amino acids: CASRSRGPYEQFF. The CDR3 nucleotides read TGTGCCAGCAGAAGTAGGGGACCCTATGAGCAGTTCTTC.

V is TRBV29-1 and J is TRBJ1-2; D unresolved. The CDR3 is 17 amino acids. Germline V gives CDR1 SQVTM, CDR2 ANQGSEA. V was trimmed by 3 bases and J by 5 bases, leaving 25 bases between them. CDR3 in amino acids: CSVDFAPRSRGHYGYTF. In DNA, the CDR3 is TGCAGCGTTGATTTCGCCCCTAGGTCCCGTGGTCATTATGGCTACACCTTC.

The rearrangement uses TRBV6-5 and TRBJ2-3, with D perhaps matching TRBD1 (6 bases). Germline CDR1 reads MNHEY; CDR2 reads SVGAGI. Trimming removed 5 bases from V and 5 bases from J, with 14 bases in between. There are 14 residues in the CDR3. The CDR3 here is CASSQGLVQDTQYF. As DNA, the CDR3 is TGTGCCAGCAGTCAGGGGCTTGTTCAAGATACGCAGTATTTT.

V usage is TRBV27 and J usage is TRBJ1-1; tentative D call: TRBD1 (6 bases). There are 15 residues in the CDR3. The germline CDR1 and CDR2 sequences are MNHEY and SMNVEV (reference sequence). Trimming removed 3 bases from V and 6 bases from J, with 17 bases in between. CDR3 nucleotides: TGTGCCAGCAGTTTTCTAAATACAGGGACGGCTGAAGCTTTCTTT. Translation gives CASSFLNTGTAEAFF.

The chain employs TRBV9 and TRBJ1-2; D remains ambiguous. Germline CDR1 SGDLS, CDR2 YYNGEE. V was shortened by 4 bases and J by 4 bases, with 20 bases between the two germline ends. The CDR3 covers 16 residues. As DNA, the CDR3 is TGTGCCAGCAGCACGGGTCCAGTTATAAGCACCTATGGCTACACCTTC. Translated: CASSTGPVISTYGYTF.

The chain couples TRBV25-1 to TRBJ1-4, with D maybe TRBD1 (6 bases). CDR3 size: 15 residues. The V end lost 5 bases, the J end lost 7 bases, and 17 bases lay between the germline ends. Germline V CDR1 and CDR2: MGHDK, SYGVNS. CDR3 nucleotide sequence: TGTGCCAGCAGTCCCCCGACGGCAGGGGTTGAAAAACTGTTTTTT. Its protein product is CASSPPTAGVEKLFF.

The chain uses TRBV21-1 and TRBJ2-7; whether TRBD1, the table's D call, matches the DNA was not checked. TRBV21-1 is marked as a pseudogene. This CDR3 contains 14 residues. Here the CDR3 reads CASSPPGNQHEQYF. The CDR3 DNA reads as TGTGCCAGCAGCCCACCGGGAAATCAGCACGAGCAGTACTTC.

J is TRBJ1-1 and V is TRBV5-4, with 8 bases lining up with TRBD1. Trimming cost V 4 bases and J 5 bases; bases outside gene matches: 7. Germline V gene sequence: CDR1 SGHNT, CDR2 YYREEE (reference sequence). This CDR3 region has 14 residues. In DNA form, the CDR3 reads TGTGCCAGCAGCATCGACAGGGGAAGTACTGAAGCTTTCTTT. Translated, it gives CASSIDRGSTEAFF.

The chain combines TRBV28 with TRBJ2-4; possible D gene TRBD2, 7 bases. CDR1 is MDHEN, CDR2 SYDVKM, per germline. There are 16 residues in the CDR3. Deletions cut 7 bases from V and 3 bases from J, with 19 bases between. The CDR3 DNA follows: TGTGCCAGCATTACTACCGGGGGGCTAGGCAAAAACATTCAGTACTTC. Translation gives CASITTGGLGKNIQYF.